The table lists the clone carrying this TCR beta chain with a few counts. Its antigen is as yet unknown. The data are from a study of blood T cells in healthy people across ages. PBMCs numbering at least 6 million were isolated per sample. With a J-beta primer mix and a sample-barcoded 5' primer, a second PCR ran about 6 to 11 cycles. TCRdb independently ran MiXCR on the 5' RACE reads; one entry per CDR3 protein. Among 900,000 to 950,000 distinct CDR3 sequences listed, around 29% were seen once. Findings of the study overall: Unsorted PBMCs prevented conclusive naive versus antigen-experienced comparison.

The junction had 9 bases not matched to a gene; V was cut back by 2 bases and J by 7 bases. CDR3 size: 15 residues. Germline CDR1 reads LGHDT; CDR2 reads YNNKEL (reference sequence). Separately, the same data were catalogued under a study of T cells of mothers and their children. That work states: The sample comes from some 10 healthy Caucasian donors: mothers and children.

The sequence was collected from a woman aged 40 to 50 in good health. The specimen sequenced was blood. J is TRBJ1-2 and V is TRBV3-1, with 8 bases lining up with TRBD1. The CDR3 reads CASSQLGTGTGGYTF. The CDR3 region has the DNA TGTGCCAGCAGCCAATTAGGAACCGGGACAGGTGGCTACACCTTC.